These T cell receptor beta chains were read from a single sample in a study of T cell repertoires in cytomegalovirus infection. TCRdb reanalysed the reads using MiXCR and keeps one entry per CDR3 protein. The profile covers roughly 640,000 distinct CDR3 sequences, with approximately 25% appearing a single time and less than 9.5% taken by the ten largest. Material: CD8+ T cells from PBMCs. The receptors were gathered from a human donor in good health (CMV status not recorded). Some clones in this sample may be carry-over from other donors' samples. Each CDR3 is given with its conserved first and last residue. A D gene is named only where the DNA matches it firmly. Clone size is given for some rows only: seen once, a few or many times, or a class if the clone is expanded.

V gene: TRBV11-3; D gene: TRBD2; J gene: TRBJ2-5; clone size: few; CDR3 DNA: TGTGCCAGCAGCGCTAGCGGGGGAACGGCAGAGACCCAGTACTTC; CDR3 protein: CASSASGGTAETQYF
V gene: TRBV20-1; D gene: NA; J gene: TRBJ2-7; clone size: NA; CDR3 DNA: TGCAGTGCTTCCCATAGACAGTCCTACGAGCAGTACTTC; CDR3 protein: CSASHRQSYEQYF
V gene: TRBV7-6; D gene: NA; J gene: TRBJ1-2; clone size: NA; CDR3 DNA: TGTGTCAGCAGCTTAGCTTCCGACACTAACTATGGCTACACCTTC; CDR3 protein: CVSSLASDTNYGYTF
V gene: TRBV20-1; D gene: TRBD2; J gene: TRBJ2-3; clone size: NA; CDR3 DNA: TGCAGTGCTAGATGGGGGGGATACACAGATACGCAGTATTTT; CDR3 protein: CSARWGGYTDTQYF
V gene: TRBV29-1; D gene: NA; J gene: TRBJ1-2; clone size: few; CDR3 DNA: TGCAGCGTTCGCGGGGAGGGCTATGGCTACACCTTC; CDR3 protein: CSVRGEGYGYTF
V gene: TRBV25-1; D gene: TRBD2; J gene: TRBJ2-1; clone size: few; CDR3 DNA: TGTGCCAGCAGTGGGGGAGGACTAGCCTTCAATGAGCAGTTCTTC; CDR3 protein: CASSGGGLAFNEQFF
V gene: TRBV20-1; D gene: NA; J gene: TRBJ2-3; clone size: NA; CDR3 DNA: TGCAGTGCTAGCGAAACCGGACAAATCTACTCCACAGATACGCAGTATTTT; CDR3 protein: CSASETGQIYSTDTQYF
V gene: TRBV7-2; D gene: TRBD2; J gene: TRBJ2-5; clone size: many; CDR3 DNA: TGTGCCAGCAGCCGAGGACTGACGGGGGGGCGGGAGACCCAGTACTTC; CDR3 protein: CASSRGLTGGRETQYF
V gene: TRBV5-1; D gene: TRBD1; J gene: TRBJ1-1; clone size: NA; CDR3 DNA: TGCGCCAGCAGCTTGACCGGGACAGGAAAGAACACTGAAGCTTTCTTT; CDR3 protein: CASSLTGTGKNTEAFF
V gene: TRBV20-1; D gene: TRBD1; J gene: TRBJ2-7; clone size: NA; CDR3 DNA: TGCAGTGCTAGAGGACCGGGACAGGGAAGCTACGAGCAGTACTTC; CDR3 protein: CSARGPGQGSYEQYF
V gene: TRBV2; D gene: NA; J gene: TRBJ1-2; clone size: few; CDR3 DNA: TGTGCCAGCATCTCGGCAGGGATTAATGGCTACACCTTC; CDR3 protein: CASISAGINGYTF
V gene: TRBV7-9; D gene: NA; J gene: TRBJ1-1; clone size: many; CDR3 DNA: TGTGCCAGCGCCCTTGGGGGTGAAGCTTTCTTT; CDR3 protein: CASALGGEAFF
V gene: TRBV6-1; D gene: NA; J gene: TRBJ2-7; clone size: many; CDR3 DNA: TGTGCCAGCAAACCGGAGGGGGGCGGCTCCTACGAGCAGTACTTC; CDR3 protein: CASKPEGGGSYEQYF
V gene: TRBV7-9; D gene: TRBD1; J gene: TRBJ1-1; clone size: NA; CDR3 DNA: TGTGCCAGCAGCCCCCCAGAGACAGGGGACACTGAAGCTTTCTTT; CDR3 protein: CASSPPETGDTEAFF
V gene: TRBV20-1; D gene: TRBD2; J gene: TRBJ2-4; clone size: NA; CDR3 DNA: TGCAGTCCCTCCGGGACTAGCGGGGGGGCCAAAAACATTCAGTACTTC; CDR3 protein: CSPSGTSGGAKNIQYF
V gene: TRBV20-1; D gene: NA; J gene: TRBJ1-1; clone size: few; CDR3 DNA: TGCAGTGCAGATCTCTCCGAGAACACTGAAGCTTTCTTT; CDR3 protein: CSADLSENTEAFF
V gene: TRBV7-9; D gene: NA; J gene: TRBJ2-2; clone size: few; CDR3 DNA: TGTGCCAGCAGCCTAGGGACTGCAAGGCCGGAGACCGGGGAGCTGTTTTTT; CDR3 protein: CASSLGTARPETGELFF